Listed below are T cell receptor beta chains from one sample, sequenced in a study of CD8+ T cells in alopecia areata. Clones were sequenced by immunoSEQ multiplex PCR, and TCRdb holds only the in-frame ones, with some missing. The sample yields 65,000 to 100,000 clones, roughly 51% seen once. Material for sequencing was NKG2D-high CD8+ T cells sorted from blood. The receptors derive from a human donor with alopecia areata. CDR3s include the opening cysteine and the closing phenylalanine or tryptophan. Each record gives: J gene, clone size, V gene, D gene, CDR3 DNA, CDR3 protein. The D gene is left open where the match is weak. The size entry is marked missing in some rows and otherwise reads once, few, many or a size class.

>TRBJ2-7|.|TRBV27|.
TGTGCCAGCAGCCAGGGGGGGCCGGCCAGCTACGAGCAGTACTTC
CASSQGGPASYEQYF
>TRBJ1-2|.|TRBV5-1|TRBD1
TGCGCCAGCAGCTGGGACAGGGAAGATGGCTACACCTTC
CASSWDREDGYTF
>TRBJ2-1|.|TRBV4-3|TRBD1
TGCGCCAGCAGCCTGGGACAGGGGGCTTACAATGAGCAGTTCTTC
CASSLGQGAYNEQFF
>TRBJ1-2|few|TRBV29-1|TRBD1
TGCAGCGTTGAAGTTCCCCCGACAGGGGTAAATGGCTACACCTTC
CSVEVPPTGVNGYTF
>TRBJ2-1|.|TRBV11-2|.
TGTGCCAGCAGCTTCGGGGTTGAGCAGTTCTTC
CASSFGVEQFF
>TRBJ2-7|.|TRBV5-1|.
TGCGCCAGCAGCTTGGCCGAGGACGGCGAATTTTACGAGCAGTACTTC
CASSLAEDGEFYEQYF
>TRBJ2-7|.|TRBV27|.
TGTGCCAGCAGCGGTAGCTACGAGCAGTACTTC
CASSGSYEQYF
>TRBJ2-5|.|TRBV13|TRBD2
TGTGCCAGCAGCTTAACCAGCGGGGGGGCCCGGGAGACCCAGTACTTC
CASSLTSGGARETQYF
>TRBJ1-5|.|TRBV28|.
TGTGCCAGCCTTCTCGACTCCAATCAGCCCCAGCATTTT
CASLLDSNQPQHF
>TRBJ1-1|.|TRBV4-3|.
TGCGCCAGCAGCCAAGGCCAGAACACTGAAGCTTTCTTT
CASSQGQNTEAFF
>TRBJ1-1|.|TRBV11-2|.
TGTGCCAGCAGCCCGGACGGTGGCACTGAAGCTTTCTTT
CASSPDGGTEAFF
>TRBJ1-1|.|TRBV27|.
TGTGCCAGCAGTTTCGTAGGTTACACTGAAGCTTTCTTT
CASSFVGYTEAFF
>TRBJ1-1|.|TRBV2|.
TGTGCCTCGCGGGGACATATGAACACTGAAGCTTTCTTT
CASRGHMNTEAFF
>TRBJ2-7|few|TRBV23-1|TRBD1
TGCGCCAGCAGAATCATGGGGGTTCGGCAGGGGGCGATCGAGCAGTACTTC
CASRIMGVRQGAIEQYF
>TRBJ2-7|.|TRBV5-1|.
TGCGCCAGCAGCCTGGTGGGTTCCGGTTACGAGCAGTACTTC
CASSLVGSGYEQYF
>TRBJ1-1|few|TRBV29-1|.
TGCAGCGTTGGATACTCTCTGGACACTGAAGCTTTCTTT
CSVGYSLDTEAFF
>TRBJ2-7|.|TRBV27|.
TGTGCCAGCAGTTTTGGGGCAGGGGTCAACTACGAGCAGTACTTC
CASSFGAGVNYEQYF
>TRBJ2-5|few|TRBV29-1|.
TGCAGCGTTGAGTTTGTGGGGGCCCAAGAGACCCAGTACTTC
CSVEFVGAQETQYF